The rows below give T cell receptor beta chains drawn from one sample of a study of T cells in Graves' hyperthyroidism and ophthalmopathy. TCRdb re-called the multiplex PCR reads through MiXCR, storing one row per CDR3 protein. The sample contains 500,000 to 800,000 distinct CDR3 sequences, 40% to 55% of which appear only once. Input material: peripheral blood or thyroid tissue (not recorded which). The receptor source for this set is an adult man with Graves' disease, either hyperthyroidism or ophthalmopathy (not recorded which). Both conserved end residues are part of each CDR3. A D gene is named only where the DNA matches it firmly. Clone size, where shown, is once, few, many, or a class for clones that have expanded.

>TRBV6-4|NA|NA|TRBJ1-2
CASSDRAGYTF
TGTGCCAGCAGTGACAGGGCTGGCTACACCTTC
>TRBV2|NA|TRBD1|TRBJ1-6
CASSVTGGGRSPLHF
TGTGCCAGCAGTGTCACAGGGGGCGGAAGATCACCCCTCCACTTT
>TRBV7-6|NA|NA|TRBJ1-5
CASSLFGGNQPQHF
TGTGCCAGCAGCTTATTTGGTGGCAATCAGCCCCAGCATTTT
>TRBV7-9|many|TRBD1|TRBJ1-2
CASSTRGQGDGYTF
TGTGCCAGCAGCACTCGGGGACAGGGGGACGGCTACACCTTC
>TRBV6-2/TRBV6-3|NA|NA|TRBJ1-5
CASSETNQGPQHF
TGTGCCAGCAGTGAGACTAATCAGGGCCCCCAGCATTTT
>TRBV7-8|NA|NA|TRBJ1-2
CASSPAWGTDYGYTF
TGTGCCAGCAGCCCGGCTTGGGGCACGGACTATGGCTACACCTTC
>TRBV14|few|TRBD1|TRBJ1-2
CASSHRQGIDYGYTF
TGTGCCAGCAGCCACAGACAGGGGATCGACTATGGCTACACCTTC
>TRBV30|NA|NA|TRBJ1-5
CAWSVAGGNQPQHF
TGTGCCTGGAGTGTTGCGGGGGGCAATCAGCCCCAGCATTTT
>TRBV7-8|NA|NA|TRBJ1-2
CASSPRRGGPNYGYTF
TGTGCCAGCAGCCCGCGGCGGGGGGGACCTAACTATGGCTACACCTTC
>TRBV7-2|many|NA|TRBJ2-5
CASSGASVETQYF
TGTGCCAGCAGCGGGGCTAGCGTGGAGACCCAGTACTTC
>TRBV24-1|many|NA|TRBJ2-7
CATSVGGGREPYEQYF
TGTGCCACCAGTGTGGGGGGCGGACGCGAGCCGTACGAGCAGTACTTC